Below, 26 T cell receptor beta chains from the same sample are listed, as sequenced in a study of T cell changes during pregnancy in multiple sclerosis (dated by TCRdb to about 2019). Library prep was done by the immunoSEQ multiplex PCR assay. TCRdb provides this immuneACCESS table in a form limited to in-frame rearrangements. Some clones are lacking; in checked studies, under half of them reflect an unresolved V gene, and why the rest are absent is not known. This sample lists tens of thousands of clones; around 90% were detected once. The ten largest clones take up 0.73% of the sample. Sequencing used CD4+ T cells from peripheral blood mononuclear cells, obtained before pregnancy. Receptors were obtained from a female donor with multiple sclerosis, enrolled in a pregnancy study.

This clone was recorded a few times. The chain links TRBV5-3 to TRBJ1-2; the D gene is possibly TRBD1 (6 bases). TRBV5-3 is flagged as an ORF with uncertain function. V lost 10 bases to trimming and J lost 3 bases, with 19 bases between them. There are 14 residues in the CDR3. The CDR3 protein is CARKGGAGDYGYTF. The CDR3, as DNA: TGTGCCCGAAAGGGGGGGGCTGGGGACTATGGCTACACCTTC.

The chain employs TRBV4-2 and TRBJ2-6; TRBD1 is a possible D gene (6 bases). The V gene lost 1 base and the J gene lost 0 bases, with 13 bases spanning the gap. Germline-derived CDR1 and CDR2 are LGHNA and YNFKEQ. This CDR3 region has 18 residues. Here the CDR3 reads CASSQAAGQYSGANVLTF. The CDR3 nucleotides are TGTGCCAGCAGCCAAGCTGCCGGACAGTACTCTGGGGCCAACGTCCTGACTTTC.

This chain uses TRBV7-9 with TRBJ2-2, with 7 bases fitting TRBD1. Germline CDR1 reads SEHNR; CDR2 reads FQNEAQ (reference sequence). CDR3 length equals 13 residues. The trim removed 4 bases at V and 6 bases at J, leaving 2 bases unmatched. CDR3 coding DNA: TGTGCCAGCAGCTACAGGGGAGCCGGGGAGCTGTTTTTT. This gives the protein CASSYRGAGELFF.

The chain joins TRBV18 to TRBJ1-6; TRBD1 agrees at 7 bases. The CDR3 spans 16 residues. Germline CDR1 KGHSH, CDR2 LQKENI. The J segment lost 8 bases and the V segment lost 0 bases, leaving 7 bases of the junction unmatched. CDR3 amino acids: CASSPPRRQGDSPLHF. The CDR3 DNA follows: TGTGCCAGCTCACCACCTCGGCGGCAGGGGGATTCACCCCTCCACTTT.

The chain combines TRBV5-6 with TRBJ2-7; TRBD1 matches at 7 bases. Germline CDR1 is SGHDT and CDR2 is YYEEEE. V was pared by 4 bases and J by 1 base, with 8 bases of the junction left unmatched. This CDR3 spans 15 amino acids. The CDR3 DNA is TGTGCCAGCAGCCTACAGGGGCCCCGTTCCTACGAGCAGTACTTC. It codes for CASSLQGPRSYEQYF.

The chain carries TRBV19 and TRBJ1-3; D perhaps matches TRBD1 (6 bases). In germline, CDR1 is LNHDA, CDR2 SQIVND (reference sequence). The CDR3 is 15 residues long. Trimming shortened V by 5 bases and J by 0 bases, and 11 bases separated the two germline ends. The CDR3 sequence: CASSPTGLSGNTIYF. CDR3 in DNA: TGTGCCAGTAGTCCGACAGGCCTCTCTGGAAACACCATATATTTT.

V is TRBV7-2 and J is TRBJ1-6, with 10 bases lining up with TRBD1. This CDR3 has 15 amino acids. The germline V gene encodes CDR1 SGHTA and CDR2 FQGNSA. The trim removed 4 bases at V and 10 bases at J, leaving 7 bases unmatched. CDR3 in DNA: TGTGCCAGCAGCTGGACGGGACAGGGGTTCTCACCCCTCCACTTT. It is translated as CASSWTGQGFSPLHF.

This sequence joins TRBV9 and TRBJ2-3, with D possibly matching TRBD2 (7 bases). The ends were cut back, 4 bases at V and 3 bases at J, with 18 bases in the middle. CDR1 and CDR2 from the germline V gene are SGDLS and YYNGEE. CDR3 length: 16 residues. CDR3 in DNA: TGTGCCAGCAGCCCCGCCGGGGGGCCCCTAACAGATACGCAGTATTTT. Its translation: CASSPAGGPLTDTQYF.

The chain has TRBV6-5 and TRBJ1-6; tentatively, D is TRBD1 (6 bases). V was shortened by 6 bases and J by 6 bases, with 12 bases between the two germline ends. Germline CDR1 reads MNHEY; CDR2 reads SVGAGI. The CDR3 spans 14 residues. The CDR3 reads CASSRGQSNSPLHF. CDR3 DNA sequence: TGTGCCAGCAGCCGGGGACAATCTAATTCACCCCTCCACTTT.

This chain links TRBV6-6 with TRBJ2-1; 7 nucleotides match TRBD2. The CDR3 has 16 residues. V shed 0 bases, J shed 2 bases, and the junction held 4 bases outside the gene matches. Germline loops: CDR1 MNHNY, CDR2 SVGAGI (reference sequence). CDR3 coding DNA: TGTGCCAGCAGTTACTCAGCGGGGACCGCCTACAATGAGCAGTTCTTC. Translation gives CASSYSAGTAYNEQFF.

J is TRBJ2-2 and V is TRBV6-4; D remains unclear. Deletions cut 4 bases from V and 1 base from J, with 7 bases between. Germline values: CDR1 MRHNA, CDR2 SNTAGT. The CDR3 has 14 amino acids. The chain's CDR3 is CASSGSRNTGELFF. In DNA form, the CDR3 reads TGTGCCAGCAGTGGTAGCCGGAACACCGGGGAGCTGTTTTTT.

The chain recombines TRBV11-1 with TRBJ2-4; D is perhaps TRBD2 (6 bases). Germline CDR1 is SGHAT and CDR2 is FQDESV (reference sequence). CDR3 length: 15 residues. V lost 1 base to trimming and J lost 6 bases, with 13 bases between them. The CDR3 DNA reads as TGTGCCAGCAGCTTAGAAGCCGGGACTGTAAACATTCAGTACTTC. Protein: CASSLEAGTVNIQYF.

A note on this clone: Other DNA variants within this sample encode the same CDR3. The chain links TRBV7-2 to TRBJ2-7, with a possible D match to TRBD2 (5 bases). V lost 0 bases and J 0 bases, leaving 6 bases between the germline ends. There are 14 residues in the CDR3. CDR1 and CDR2 (germline): SGHTA, FQGNSA. CDR3: CASSLAGSSYEQYF. The CDR3 bases are TGTGCCAGCAGCTTAGCAGGGAGCTCCTACGAGCAGTACTTC.

The V gene is TRBV29-1, the J gene TRBJ1-1, with 7 bases aligning to TRBD1. Germline trimming cut 5 bases from V and 4 bases from J; bases unmatched to any gene: 7. The CDR3 has 13 amino acids. Germline CDR1 SQVTM, CDR2 ANQGSEA. CDR3 in DNA: TGCAGCGTTCCCATACAGGGGAGCACTGAAGCTTTCTTT. Translation: CSVPIQGSTEAFF.

The chain links TRBV29-1 to TRBJ1-3; D gene ambiguous. The V end lost 8 bases, the J end lost 2 bases, and 13 bases lay between the germline ends. The CDR3 covers 13 residues. Germline CDR1 and CDR2: SQVTM and ANQGSEA. The CDR3 here is CSLPVPPGNTIYF. Here the CDR3 DNA reads TGCAGCCTGCCGGTACCTCCTGGAAACACCATATATTTT. Combining the CDR3 with reference TRBV29-1 and TRBJ1-3 gives the whole variable domain SAVISQKPSRDICQRGTSLTIQCQVDSQVTMMFWYRQQPGQSLTLIATANQGSEATYESGFVIDKFPISRPNLTFSTLTVSNMSPEDSSIYLCSLPVPPGNTIYFGEGSWLTVV.

The chain joins TRBV7-9 to TRBJ1-2; D ambiguous. The CDR3 runs to 14 residues. V dropped 5 bases and J dropped 4 bases, with 14 bases sitting between them. The germline gives CDR1 SEHNR, CDR2 FQNEAQ (reference sequence). The CDR3 is CASSASVDSYGYTF. The CDR3 DNA follows: TGTGCCAGCAGCGCTAGCGTAGATTCCTATGGCTACACCTTC.

This clone was counted once. The J gene is TRBJ2-5, the V gene TRBV7-2; TRBD1 might be the D (7 bases). V lost 7 bases and J 5 bases, leaving 17 bases between the germline ends. Germline V gives CDR1 SGHTA, CDR2 FQGNSA. This CDR3 contains 14 residues. This CDR3 reads CASTQGGGWETQYF. Written as DNA, the CDR3 is TGTGCCAGCACTCAAGGAGGGGGCTGGGAGACCCAGTACTTC.

V gene TRBV5-4 combines with J gene TRBJ1-4; 9 bases are a match to TRBD1. CDR3 length: 15 residues. J was trimmed by 8 bases and V by 2 bases; bases with no gene match: 7. Germline V gene lookup returns CDR1 SGHNT and CDR2 YYREEE (reference sequence). In DNA form, the CDR3 reads TGTGCCAGCAGCTTCAGGGACAGGGAGGGGGAAAAACTGTTTTTT. Translated: CASSFRDREGEKLFF.

The V and J genes are TRBV6-5 and TRBJ2-7; 9 positions agree with TRBD1. CDR1 MNHEY and CDR2 SVGAGI come from the germline V gene. The CDR3 has 15 residues. V lost 3 bases and J lost 2; bases outside the gene matches: 5. CDR3 sequence reads: CASSYGTGPTYEQYF. For the CDR3, the DNA is TGTGCCAGCAGTTATGGGACAGGGCCAACCTACGAGCAGTACTTC.

The chain carries TRBV6-5 and TRBJ1-1, with a tentative D call TRBD1 (6 bases). There are 15 residues in the CDR3. Trimming pared 2 bases from V and 0 bases from J, leaving 10 bases between. Per the germline V gene, CDR1 is MNHEY and CDR2 is SVGAGI. CDR3 nucleotide sequence: TGTGCCAGCAGTTACAGCGGGGGCATGAACACTGAAGCTTTCTTT. Translating it yields CASSYSGGMNTEAFF.

This chain connects TRBV18 to TRBJ1-2; D may be TRBD1 (6 bases). This CDR3 is 16 amino acids long. Trimming pared 6 bases from V and 3 bases from J, leaving 20 bases between. Germline loops: CDR1 KGHSH, CDR2 LQKENI. This chain's CDR3 is CASSPTNTGFYYGYTF. In DNA, the CDR3 is TGTGCCAGCTCGCCGACTAATACAGGGTTTTACTATGGCTACACCTTC.

The genes are TRBV18 and TRBJ2-7; tentative D call: TRBD1 (5 bases). The CDR3 spans 14 residues. Trimming took 2 bases from V and 2 from J, leaving 10 bases between them. Per germline, CDR1 KGHSH and CDR2 LQKENI. The CDR3 bases are TGTGCCAGCTCACCAATTACAGGACCCTACGAGCAGTACTTC. This codes for CASSPITGPYEQYF.

The chain joins TRBV6-5 to TRBJ2-2; 7 bases align to TRBD2. Trimming cost V 7 bases and J 8 bases; bases outside gene matches: 10. Germline V lookup: CDR1 MNHEY, CDR2 SVGAGI. CDR3 length: 14 residues. CDR3 loop: CASNPLGGRGELFF. CDR3 nucleotides: TGTGCCAGCAATCCATTGGGGGGGAGGGGGGAGCTGTTTTTT.

The rearrangement links TRBV7-9 to TRBJ2-2; D is unresolved. Germline V gene lookup returns CDR1 SEHNR and CDR2 FQNEAQ (reference sequence). This CDR3 comprises 16 residues. V lost 5 bases to trimming and J lost 1 base, with 14 bases between them. The CDR3 bases are TGTGCCAGCAGCAAAGGTGGGCGTCAGAACACCGGGGAGCTGTTTTTT. Translated: CASSKGGRQNTGELFF.

CDR3 residues: CASSPSAGVFF. The CDR3 DNA is TGTGCCAGCTCACCATCCGCCGGGGTGTTTTTT. The chain has TRBV18 and TRBJ2-2, with a weak D call TRBD2 (5 bases). CDR1 and CDR2 from the germline V gene are KGHSH and LQKENI. The germline V and J ends were trimmed by 2 bases and 15 bases, with 10 bases remaining between them. The CDR3 spans 11 residues.

CDR3 DNA sequence: TGTGCCAGCAGCCCGGACAGGGGAAATGAGCAGTTCTTC. Residues: CASSPDRGNEQFF. V and J are TRBV7-3 and TRBJ2-1, with TRBD1 identical over 9 bases. V trimming: 5 bases; J trimming: 7 bases; junction bases outside the gene matches: 3. CDR3 length equals 13 residues. Germline V gives CDR1 SGHTA, CDR2 FQGTGA.